This TCR beta chain was sequenced in a study of blood T cell repertoires in COVID-19. Germline-derived CDR1 and CDR2 are MDHEN and SYDVKM. J was trimmed by 7 bases and V by 2 bases; bases with no gene match: 11. This CDR3 region has 18 residues. The table came from immunoSEQ multiplex PCR; TCRdb's copy has only in-frame clones and leaves some out. The table records 250,000 to 300,000 clones, 88% of them present only once. V usage is TRBV28 and J usage is TRBJ1-6; 10 bases are shared with TRBD1. The clonotype was recovered from a woman in her 30s who had recovered from COVID-19. Sequencing was carried out using PBMCs or T cells enriched from blood (not recorded which). In DNA, the CDR3 is TGTGCCAGCAGTTTACCTAGACAGGGGGCGCATCGGAATTCACCCCTCCACTTT. Protein sequence: CASSLPRQGAHRNSPLHF.